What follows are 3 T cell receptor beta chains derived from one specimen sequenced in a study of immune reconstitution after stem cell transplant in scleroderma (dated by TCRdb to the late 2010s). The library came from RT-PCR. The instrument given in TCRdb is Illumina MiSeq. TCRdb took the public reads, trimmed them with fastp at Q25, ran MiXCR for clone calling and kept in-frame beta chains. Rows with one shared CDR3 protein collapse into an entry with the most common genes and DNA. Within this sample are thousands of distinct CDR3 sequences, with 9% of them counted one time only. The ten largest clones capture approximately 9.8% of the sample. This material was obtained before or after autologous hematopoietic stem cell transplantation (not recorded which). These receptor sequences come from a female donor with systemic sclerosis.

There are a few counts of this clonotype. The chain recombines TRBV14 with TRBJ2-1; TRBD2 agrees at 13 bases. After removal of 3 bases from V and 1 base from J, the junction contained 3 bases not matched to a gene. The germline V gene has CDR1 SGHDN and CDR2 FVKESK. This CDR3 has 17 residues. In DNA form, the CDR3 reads TGTGCCAGCAGCCACCCACTAGCGGGAGGGTCCTACAATGAGCAGTTCTTC. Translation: CASSHPLAGGSYNEQFF.

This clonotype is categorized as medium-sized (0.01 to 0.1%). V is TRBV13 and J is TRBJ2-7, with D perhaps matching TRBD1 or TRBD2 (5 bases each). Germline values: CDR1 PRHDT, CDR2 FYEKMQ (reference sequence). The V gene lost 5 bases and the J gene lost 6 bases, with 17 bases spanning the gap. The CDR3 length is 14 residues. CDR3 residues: CASSQGRAACEQYF. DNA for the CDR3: TGTGCCAGCAGCCAGGGACGGGCAGCCTGCGAGCAGTACTTC. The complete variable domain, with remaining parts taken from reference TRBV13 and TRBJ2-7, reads AAGVIQSPRHLIKEKRETATLKCYPIPRHDTVYWYQQGPGQDPQFLISFYEKMQSDKGSIPDRFSAQQFSDYHSELNMSSLELGDSALYFCASSQGRAACEQYFGPGTRLTVT.

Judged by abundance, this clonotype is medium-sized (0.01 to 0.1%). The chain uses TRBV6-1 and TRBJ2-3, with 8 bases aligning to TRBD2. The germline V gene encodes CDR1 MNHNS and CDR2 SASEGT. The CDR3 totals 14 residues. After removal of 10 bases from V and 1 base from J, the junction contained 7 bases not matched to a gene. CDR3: CATTAGAGTDTQYF. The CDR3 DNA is TGTGCCACTACAGCGGGGGCGGGCACAGATACGCAGTATTTT.